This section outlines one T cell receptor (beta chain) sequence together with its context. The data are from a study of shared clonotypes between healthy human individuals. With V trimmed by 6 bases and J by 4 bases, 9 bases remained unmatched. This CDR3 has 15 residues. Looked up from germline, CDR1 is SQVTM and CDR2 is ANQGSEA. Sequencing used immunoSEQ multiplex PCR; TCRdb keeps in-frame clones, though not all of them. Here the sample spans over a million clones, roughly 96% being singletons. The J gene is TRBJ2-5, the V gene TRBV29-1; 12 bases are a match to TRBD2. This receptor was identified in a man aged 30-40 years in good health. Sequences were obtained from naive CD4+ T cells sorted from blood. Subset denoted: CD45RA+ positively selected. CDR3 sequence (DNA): TGCAGCGTCCTACGACTACTAGCGGGAGGAGAGACCCAGTACTTC. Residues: CSVLRLLAGGETQYF. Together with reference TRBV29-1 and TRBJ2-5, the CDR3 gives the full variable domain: SAVISQKPSRDICQRGTSLTIQCQVDSQVTMMFWYRQQPGQSLTLIATANQGSEATYESGFVIDKFPISRPNLTFSTLTVSNMSPEDSSIYLCSVLRLLAGGETQYFGPGTRLLVL.